This passage covers 19 T cell receptor beta chains from one sample sequenced in a study of CD8 T cells in ankylosing spondylitis. One entry per CDR3 protein, called by TCRdb with MiXCR from the 5' RACE reads. The data show roughly 230,000 distinct CDR3 sequences, 8% to 9% seen once. Sequenced sample: blood, either unsorted or a sorted T cell fraction (not recorded which). These receptors all come from a female donor with ankylosing spondylitis or in good health (not recorded which).

The gene calls are TRBV29-1 and TRBJ1-2; D is uncertain. V shed 4 bases and J shed 4 bases, with 7 bases lying between them. Germline V lookup: CDR1 SQVTM, CDR2 ANQGSEA. The CDR3 extends over 11 amino acids. CDR3 residues: CSVVASYGYTF. CDR3 coding DNA: TGCAGCGTTGTAGCGTCCTATGGCTACACCTTC. Complete variable domain (other parts from reference TRBV29-1 and TRBJ1-2): SAVISQKPSRDICQRGTSLTIQCQVDSQVTMMFWYRQQPGQSLTLIATANQGSEATYESGFVIDKFPISRPNLTFSTLTVSNMSPEDSSIYLCSVVASYGYTFGSGTRLTVV.

This clonotype was seen ten or more times. The chain uses TRBV9 and TRBJ2-2, with D tentatively TRBD1 (5 bases). Germline lookup yields CDR1 SGDLS and CDR2 YYNGEE. Trimming removed 1 base from V and 6 bases from J, with 13 bases in between. CDR3 length: 15 residues. CDR3 sequence: CASSVNAGKSGELFF. CDR3 nucleotides: TGTGCCAGCAGCGTAAACGCAGGGAAATCCGGGGAGCTGTTTTTT. The full variable domain, completed using reference TRBV9 and TRBJ2-2, is DSGVTQTPKHLITATGQRVTLRCSPRSGDLSVYWYQQSLDQGLQFLIQYYNGEERAKGNILERFSAQQFPDLHSELNLSSLELGDSALYFCASSVNAGKSGELFFGEGSRLTVL.

This clonotype occurred many times. The rearrangement joins TRBV28 to TRBJ1-1; 9 bases are a match to TRBD1. Unmatched junction bases numbered 13, after V lost 4 bases and J lost 7 bases. Germline V CDR1 and CDR2: MDHEN, SYDVKM. This CDR3 region has 16 residues. The CDR3 coding sequence is TGTGCCAGCAGTTGGGCGGGACAGGGAGTTTCGGATGAAGCTTTCTTT. It specifies CASSWAGQGVSDEAFF.

This clonotype has at least ten counts. The chain employs TRBV20-1 and TRBJ2-1; no firm D call. Germline-derived CDR1 and CDR2 are DFQATT and SNEGSKA (reference sequence). The CDR3 is 12 residues long. Trimming took off 1 base at V and 8 bases at J, with 9 bases between the two ends. Here the CDR3 reads CSARVSGYEQFF. The DNA of the CDR3 is TGCAGTGCTAGAGTTAGTGGGTATGAGCAGTTCTTC.

There are many counts of this clonotype. This chain joins TRBV5-8 and TRBJ2-7; 8 nucleotides match TRBD1. This CDR3 comprises 15 residues. CDR1 is SGHTS, CDR2 YDEGEE, per germline. V was pared by 4 bases and J by 0 bases, with 6 bases of the junction left unmatched. The CDR3 region is CASSRTGTGSYEQYF. The DNA of the CDR3 is TGTGCCAGCAGCCGAACGGGGACAGGCTCCTACGAGCAGTACTTC.

The table lists this clonotype with many counts. The rearrangement joins TRBV28 to TRBJ1-2; TRBD1 matches at 7 bases. From germline, CDR1 is MDHEN and CDR2 SYDVKM. The CDR3 is 14 residues long. With 10 bases clipped from V and 4 bases from J, the junction kept 12 bases outside the gene matches. The CDR3: CAINRDRSSYGYTF. In DNA form, the CDR3 reads TGTGCCATCAACCGGGACAGAAGTTCCTATGGCTACACCTTC.

The chain is built from TRBV7-2 and TRBJ2-4; 9 nucleotides match TRBD1. From germline, CDR1 is SGHTA and CDR2 FQGNSA. V lost 3 bases to trimming and J lost 7 bases; unmatched junction nucleotides: 4. This CDR3 region has 14 residues. This CDR3 reads CASSLSDRGNIQYF. DNA of the CDR3: TGTGCCAGCAGCTTGTCCGACAGGGGGAACATTCAGTACTTC.

Many counts were recorded for this clonotype. This chain links TRBV20-1 with TRBJ1-2, with 7 bases identical to TRBD1. The CDR3 is made up of 14 amino acids. Germline CDR1 reads DFQATT; CDR2 reads SNEGSKA (reference sequence). V trimming: 0 bases; J trimming: 10 bases; junction bases outside the gene matches: 11. CDR3 loop: CSARDRGNTGAYTF. Written as DNA, the CDR3 is TGCAGTGCTAGAGATCGGGGGAACACAGGGGCCTACACCTTC.

A word on this clonotype: A much bigger clone sits one base away, suggesting this may be a read error. The rearrangement links TRBV11-2 to TRBJ2-7; a possible D gene is TRBD2 (5 bases). Germline CDR1 and CDR2: SGHAT and FQNNGV. This CDR3 comprises 15 residues. CDR3 in amino acids: CAGSLDQSGSYEQYF. The CDR3 DNA reads TGTGCCGGCAGCTTAGATCAGAGCGGCTCCTACGAGCAGTACTTC.

This chain links TRBV5-4 with TRBJ1-2; D ambiguous. Trimming left V 0 bases short and J 8 bases short, with 11 bases between. The CDR3 is made up of 13 amino acids. Germline V gene sequence: CDR1 SGHNT, CDR2 YYREEE (reference sequence). CDR3 DNA sequence: TGTGCCAGCAGCTTGGGCAGCCTATGGGGCTACACCTTC. Its translation: CASSLGSLWGYTF.

At least ten counts were recorded for this clonotype. The V gene is TRBV29-1, the J gene TRBJ2-5; 7 nucleotides match TRBD2. J gave up 2 bases and V 5 bases, and 8 bases lay outside the gene matches. Germline lookup yields CDR1 SQVTM and CDR2 ANQGSEA. This CDR3 comprises 14 residues. CDR3 DNA: TGCAGCGTTACCGAGGGAGGGATACAAGAGACCCAGTACTTC. Amino acids: CSVTEGGIQETQYF.

This clonotype was picked up many times. The chain is built from TRBV5-1 and TRBJ1-2; D gene uncertain. The CDR3 totals 16 residues. Germline lookup yields CDR1 SGHRS and CDR2 YFSETQ. Trimming took off 2 bases at V and 4 bases at J, with 18 bases between the two ends. CDR3 coding DNA: TGCGCCAGCAGCTTAAGTAGCAGCGGCCCCACCTATGGCTACACCTTC. Translated, it gives CASSLSSSGPTYGYTF.

This clonotype came up many times. The chain carries TRBV7-8 and TRBJ2-3; 7 nucleotides line up with TRBD1. CDR1 is SGHVS and CDR2 is FQNEAQ in the germline V gene. With 5 bases clipped from V and 3 bases from J, the junction kept 5 bases outside the gene matches. This CDR3 is 14 amino acids long. CDR3 sequence reads: CASSKMTGTDTQYF. The CDR3 nucleotides are TGTGCCAGCAGCAAAATGACAGGGACAGATACGCAGTATTTT.

This clonotype was counted many times. The rearrangement joins TRBV6-5 to TRBJ2-3; a possible D gene is TRBD2 (6 bases). V lost 0 bases, J lost 0 bases, and 10 bases lay in between. Germline V lookup: CDR1 MNHEY, CDR2 SVGAGI. The CDR3 has 16 amino acids. The CDR3 loop reads CASSYSLAPSTDTQYF. The CDR3 DNA reads TGTGCCAGCAGTTACTCTCTAGCGCCGAGCACAGATACGCAGTATTTT.

This clonotype was counted ten times or more. This rearrangement joins TRBV12-3 or TRBV12-4 to TRBJ1-5; D unresolved. V was clipped by 4 bases and J by 2 bases, with 18 bases between them. This CDR3 has 17 residues. The CDR3: CASSSTDGGVGNQPQHF. CDR3 DNA sequence: TGTGCCAGCAGTTCTACGGACGGTGGGGTCGGCAATCAGCCCCAGCATTTT.

This clonotype was counted ten times or more. This chain connects TRBV7-2 to TRBJ2-1, with unresolved D. The V end lost 3 bases, the J end lost 8 bases, and 11 bases lay between the germline ends. This CDR3 is 13 amino acids long. Germline V gene data show CDR1 as SGHTA and CDR2 as FQGNSA. The CDR3 DNA reads TGTGCCAGCAGCTTGTATGTGGTCCATGAGCAGTTCTTC. It translates to CASSLYVVHEQFF.

The table lists this clonotype with many counts. The chain joins TRBV2 to TRBJ1-1, with D possibly being TRBD1 (6 bases). The germline V and J ends were trimmed by 7 bases and 1 base, with 13 bases remaining between them. CDR1 and CDR2 (germline): SNHLY, FYNNEI. The CDR3 runs to 14 residues. The CDR3 DNA reads TGTGCCAGCACCCGGGGGCTTGGGAACACTGAAGCTTTCTTT. Protein: CASTRGLGNTEAFF.

The chain recombines TRBV7-2 with TRBJ1-2; weak D call: TRBD1 (5 bases). The CDR3 sequence is 16 residues long. V was clipped by 3 bases and J by 4 bases, with 18 bases between them. Germline values: CDR1 SGHTA, CDR2 FQGNSA. The CDR3 DNA follows: TGTGCCAGCAGCTTCATGGTAGGGGAATATGGCTATGGCTACACCTTC. This encodes CASSFMVGEYGYGYTF. Drawing the rest from reference TRBV7-2 and TRBJ1-2, the complete variable domain is GAGVSQSPSNKVTEKGKDVELRCDPISGHTALYWYRQSLGQGLEFLIYFQGNSAPDKSGLPSDRFSAERTGGSVSTLTIQRTQQEDSAVYLCASSFMVGEYGYGYTFGSGTRLTVV.

This clonotype has more than one count but fewer than ten. The genes are TRBV30 and TRBJ2-2; D remains unclear. Germline values: CDR1 GTSNPN, CDR2 SVGIG (reference sequence). The CDR3 is made up of 12 amino acids. V was trimmed by 2 bases and J by 7 bases, leaving 8 bases between them. DNA of the CDR3: TGTGCCTGGAGTCAAAGGATCGGGGAGCTGTTTTTT. It codes for CAWSQRIGELFF.